Listed here are 11 T cell receptor beta chains from one sample, sequenced in a study of shared clonotypes between healthy human individuals. Naivety among CD8 cells was defined by CD45RO negativity and positive CCR7 selection, thereby excluding terminally differentiated effector memory CD45RA+ cells. Assay: immunoSEQ multiplex PCR; the TCRdb copy retains only in-frame clones and omits some. The sample lists about 680,000 clones, about 90% occurring once. The sample comprised naive CD8+ T cells sorted from blood. All receptors come from a man aged 25-40 years in good health.

This sequence joins TRBV27 and TRBJ2-7; D uncertain. The V end lost 2 bases, the J end lost 0 bases, and 14 bases lay between the germline ends. Germline CDR1 and CDR2: MNHEY and SMNVEV (reference sequence). The CDR3 spans 16 residues. The CDR3 nucleotides are TGTGCCAGCAGTTTAACTACCCCTAAGAGCTCCTACGAGCAGTACTTC. Protein sequence: CASSLTTPKSSYEQYF.

The rearrangement links TRBV27 to TRBJ2-7, with 9 bases fitting TRBD2. The J segment lost 1 base and the V segment lost 5 bases, leaving 9 bases of the junction unmatched. The CDR3 contains 16 residues. Per the germline V gene, CDR1 is MNHEY and CDR2 is SMNVEV (reference sequence). In DNA form, the CDR3 reads TGTGCCAGCAGTCCCACCCCAGCGGGAGGATCCTACGAGCAGTACTTC. This encodes CASSPTPAGGSYEQYF.

This sequence joins TRBV19 and TRBJ2-1; 11 bases are a match to TRBD1. This CDR3 has 16 residues. Germline loops: CDR1 LNHDA, CDR2 SQIVND (reference sequence). With V trimmed by 6 bases and J by 4 bases, 8 bases remained unmatched. The CDR3 reads CASRLTGTGGYNEQFF. The CDR3 DNA reads TGTGCCAGTAGGCTAACCGGGACAGGGGGTTACAATGAGCAGTTCTTC.

About this clone itself: One base separates it from a far larger clone, so it is likely a read error. Other nucleotide sequences from this sample produce the same CDR3. The J gene is TRBJ2-1, the V gene TRBV5-6, with D hard to call. The ends were cut back, 0 bases at V and 0 bases at J, with 4 bases in the middle. Germline CDR1 SGHDT, CDR2 YYEEEE. This CDR3 has 14 amino acids. CDR3 sequence: CASSLGSSYNEQFF. The CDR3 DNA follows: TGTGCCAGCAGCTTGGGGAGCTCCTACAATGAGCAGTTCTTC.

This clone showed up just once. The genes are TRBV9 and TRBJ2-1; 8 nucleotides agree with TRBD2. The V and J ends lost 3 bases and 4 bases, in that order; junction bases with no gene match: 9. CDR3 length: 16 amino acids. Germline V gene lookup returns CDR1 SGDLS and CDR2 YYNGEE. CDR3: CASSAQTSVRYNEQFF. Here the CDR3 DNA reads TGTGCCAGCAGCGCCCAGACTAGCGTCAGATACAATGAGCAGTTCTTC.

The chain joins TRBV7-9 to TRBJ2-4; D is ambiguous. V lost 6 bases, J lost 0 bases, and 12 bases lay in between. The CDR3 totals 15 residues. Germline V gives CDR1 SEHNR, CDR2 FQNEAQ (reference sequence). CDR3 sequence (DNA): TGTGCCAGCAGATCATCGGAAGTAGCCAAAAACATTCAGTACTTC. Protein: CASRSSEVAKNIQYF.

A single count supports this clone. Different DNA sequences within this sample yield the same CDR3. The chain is built from TRBV7-9 and TRBJ1-4; unclear D gene. The CDR3 contains 11 residues. V gave up 3 bases and J gave up 7 bases, with 3 bases separating them. Germline assignment: CDR1 SEHNR and CDR2 FQNEAQ (reference sequence). CDR3 loop: CASSLVEKLFF. As DNA, the CDR3 is TGTGCCAGCAGCTTGGTTGAAAAACTGTTTTTT.

This clone was counted a single time. The genes are TRBV10-2 and TRBJ2-1, with a tentative D call TRBD1 (5 bases). This CDR3 has 15 amino acids. Trimming shortened V by 3 bases and J by 2 bases, and 11 bases separated the two germline ends. Germline assignment: CDR1 WSHSY and CDR2 SAAADI. In nucleotides, the CDR3 is TGCGCCAGCAGTGACTTAGACAGACCCTACAATGAGCAGTTCTTC. The encoded protein is CASSDLDRPYNEQFF.

The gene calls are TRBV19 and TRBJ1-1; D perhaps matches TRBD1 (5 bases). Trimming pared 3 bases from V and 4 bases from J, leaving 15 bases between. The CDR3 is made up of 15 amino acids. Germline V gene sequence: CDR1 LNHDA, CDR2 SQIVND (reference sequence). The CDR3 DNA follows: TGTGCCAGTAGTATTTGGTCGGGGGAGCTCACTGAAGCTTTCTTT. Residues: CASSIWSGELTEAFF.

V usage is TRBV15 and J usage is TRBJ2-5, with D maybe TRBD1 (6 bases). CDR1 and CDR2 (germline): LNHNV, YYDKDF (reference sequence). V was pared by 0 bases and J by 5 bases, with 13 bases between. This CDR3 is built from 15 residues. The CDR3 coding sequence is TGTGCCACCAGCAGAGATAAGGGGGTAGGGGAGACCCAGTACTTC. This encodes CATSRDKGVGETQYF. Drawing the rest from reference TRBV15 and TRBJ2-5, the complete variable domain is DAMVIQNPRYQVTQFGKPVTLSCSQTLNHNVMYWYQQKSSQAPKLLFHYYDKDFNNEADTPDNFQSRRPNTSFCFLDIRSPGLGDTAMYLCATSRDKGVGETQYFGPGTRLLVL.

This chain uses TRBV28 with TRBJ1-5, with D possibly TRBD1 on 6 matching bases. The CDR3 spans 15 residues. Trimming cost V 6 bases and J 6 bases, with 18 bases left between them. Germline-derived CDR1 and CDR2 are MDHEN and SYDVKM. CDR3 in amino acids: CASRGSFGGGQPQHF. CDR3 bases: TGTGCCAGCAGGGGAAGTTTTGGGGGCGGTCAGCCCCAGCATTTT.